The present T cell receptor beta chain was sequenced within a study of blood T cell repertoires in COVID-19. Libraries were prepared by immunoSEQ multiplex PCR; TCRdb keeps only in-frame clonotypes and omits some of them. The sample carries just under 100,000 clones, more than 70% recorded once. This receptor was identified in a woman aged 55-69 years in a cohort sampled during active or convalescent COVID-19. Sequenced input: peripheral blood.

CDR3 protein: CASSPGGSEAFF. For the CDR3, the DNA is TGTGCCAGCAGCCCCGGGGGGTCTGAAGCTTTCTTT. The chain combines TRBV7-3 with TRBJ1-1, with D perhaps TRBD1 (5 bases). The CDR3 is 12 amino acids. Germline-derived CDR1 and CDR2 are SGHTA and FQGTGA. Trimming took off 5 bases at V and 6 bases at J, with 10 bases between the two ends.